This T cell receptor beta chain was sequenced during a study of control samples from healthy donors and cancer patients. Some clones are missing from TCRdb's copy, which holds only in-frame ones; the method was immunoSEQ multiplex PCR. The sample lists under 100,000 clones; 88% were seen once. The V segment lost 6 bases and the J segment 7 bases; nucleotides outside the gene matches: 6. The CDR3 is made up of 14 amino acids. Germline loops: CDR1 SGHAT, CDR2 FQNNGV. The TCR originated in a woman between 65 and 79 years old in good health. The sequenced material came from blood. The chain is built from TRBV11-2 and TRBJ2-1; 10 bases agree with TRBD2. The CDR3 reads CASRTGTSVNEQFF. As DNA, the CDR3 is TGTGCCAGCAGAACAGGGACTAGCGTTAATGAGCAGTTCTTC.